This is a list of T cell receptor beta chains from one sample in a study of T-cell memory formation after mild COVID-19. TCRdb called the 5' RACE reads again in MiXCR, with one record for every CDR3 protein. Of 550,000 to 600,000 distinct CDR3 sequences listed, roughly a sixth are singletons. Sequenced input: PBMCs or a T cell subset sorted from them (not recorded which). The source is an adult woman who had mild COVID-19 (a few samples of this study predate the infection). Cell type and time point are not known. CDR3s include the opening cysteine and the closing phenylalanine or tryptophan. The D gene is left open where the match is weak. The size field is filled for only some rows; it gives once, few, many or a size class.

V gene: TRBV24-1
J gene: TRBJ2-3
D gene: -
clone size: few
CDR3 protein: CATSDGDLTDTQYF

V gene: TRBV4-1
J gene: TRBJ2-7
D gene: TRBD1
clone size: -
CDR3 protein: CASSQLTSAGQGTYEQYF

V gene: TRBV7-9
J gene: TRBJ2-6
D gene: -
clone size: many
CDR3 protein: CASSSPLDTSPSGANVLTF

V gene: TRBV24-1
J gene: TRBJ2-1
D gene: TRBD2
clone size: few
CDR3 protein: CATSDQIEGLAGYHEQFF

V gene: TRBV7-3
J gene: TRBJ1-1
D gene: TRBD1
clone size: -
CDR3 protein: CASSLMGQGAGTEAFF

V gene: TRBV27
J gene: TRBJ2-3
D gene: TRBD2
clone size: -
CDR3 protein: CASSYRLAVSTDTQYF

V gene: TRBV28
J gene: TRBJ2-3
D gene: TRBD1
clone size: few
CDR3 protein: CASSQRDRGLDTQYF

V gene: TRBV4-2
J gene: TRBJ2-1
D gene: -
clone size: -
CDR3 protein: CASSHVGTQRDEQFF

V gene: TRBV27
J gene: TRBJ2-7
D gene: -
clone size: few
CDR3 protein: CASSLTRYHEQYF

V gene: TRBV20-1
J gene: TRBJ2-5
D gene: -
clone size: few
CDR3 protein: CSAGRTAKETQYF

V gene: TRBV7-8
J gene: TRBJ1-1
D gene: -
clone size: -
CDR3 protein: CASSLGAGENTEAFF

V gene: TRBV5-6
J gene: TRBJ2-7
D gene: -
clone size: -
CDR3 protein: CASSSSGRFALYENYF

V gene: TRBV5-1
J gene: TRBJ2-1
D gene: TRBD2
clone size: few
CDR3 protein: CASRETSGSGNEQFF

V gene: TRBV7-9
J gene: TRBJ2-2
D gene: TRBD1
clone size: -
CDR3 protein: CASTWTGVSTGELFF

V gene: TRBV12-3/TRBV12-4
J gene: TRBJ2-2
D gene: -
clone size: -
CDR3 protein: CASSNARGELFF

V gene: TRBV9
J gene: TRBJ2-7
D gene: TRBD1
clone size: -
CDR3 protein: CASSPEGQESDEQYF

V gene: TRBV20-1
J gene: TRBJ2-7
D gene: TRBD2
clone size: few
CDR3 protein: CSAGSSGPRREQYF

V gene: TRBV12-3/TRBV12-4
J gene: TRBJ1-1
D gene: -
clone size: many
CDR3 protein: CASSLPGSTEAFF

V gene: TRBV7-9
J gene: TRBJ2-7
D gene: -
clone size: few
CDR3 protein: CASSPRSAPHEQYF

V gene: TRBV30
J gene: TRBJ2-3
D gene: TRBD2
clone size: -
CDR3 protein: CAWSVRRGRTDTQYF

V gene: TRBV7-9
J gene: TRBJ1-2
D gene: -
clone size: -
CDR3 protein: CASSSSGVGYTF

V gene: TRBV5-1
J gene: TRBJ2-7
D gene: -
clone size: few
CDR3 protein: CASSLGRDLRAYEQYF

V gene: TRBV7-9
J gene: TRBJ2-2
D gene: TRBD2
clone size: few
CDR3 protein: CASSFVGLLQIRTGELFF

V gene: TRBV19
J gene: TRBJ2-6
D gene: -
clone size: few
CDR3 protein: CASSPRRVANVLTF

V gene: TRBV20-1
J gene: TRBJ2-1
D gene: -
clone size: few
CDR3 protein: CSAVRSSYNEQFF

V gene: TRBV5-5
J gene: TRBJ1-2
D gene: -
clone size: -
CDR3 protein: CASSLSMVERELGYTF

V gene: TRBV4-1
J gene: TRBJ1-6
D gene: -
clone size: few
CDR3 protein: CASSQGTYRDNSPLHF

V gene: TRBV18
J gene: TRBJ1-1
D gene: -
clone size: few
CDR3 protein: CASSPGQLGEAFF

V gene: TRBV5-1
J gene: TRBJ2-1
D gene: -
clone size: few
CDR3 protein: CASRVQVSSYNEQFF

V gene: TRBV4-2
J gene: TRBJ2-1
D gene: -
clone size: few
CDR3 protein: CASSQDGGPTLGGEQFF

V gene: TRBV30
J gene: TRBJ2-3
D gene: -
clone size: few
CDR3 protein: CAWSGSGSGTDTQYF

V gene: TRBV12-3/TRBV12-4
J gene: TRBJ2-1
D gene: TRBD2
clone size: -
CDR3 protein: CASSFAGGSYNEQFF

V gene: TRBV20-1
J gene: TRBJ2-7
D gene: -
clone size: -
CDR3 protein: CSAKGGPQVYEQYF

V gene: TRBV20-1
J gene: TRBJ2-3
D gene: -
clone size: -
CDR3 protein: CSARFRDSTDTQYF

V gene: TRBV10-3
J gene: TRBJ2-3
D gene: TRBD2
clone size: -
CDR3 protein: CAVAGSSTDTQYF

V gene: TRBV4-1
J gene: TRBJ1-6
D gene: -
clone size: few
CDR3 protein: CASSQDLTGVAPLHF

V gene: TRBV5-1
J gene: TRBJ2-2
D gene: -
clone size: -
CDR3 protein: CASSAHLGAGNTGELFF

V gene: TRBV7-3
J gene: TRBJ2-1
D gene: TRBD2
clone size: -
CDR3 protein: CASSLLAGPTGWNEQFF

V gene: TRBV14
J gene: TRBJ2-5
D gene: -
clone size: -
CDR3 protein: CASSPKVPLQGQETQYF

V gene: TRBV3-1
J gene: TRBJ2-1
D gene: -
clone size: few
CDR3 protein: CASSLWNEQFF

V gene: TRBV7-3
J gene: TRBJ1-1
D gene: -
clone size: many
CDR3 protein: CASSLGRSNTEAFF

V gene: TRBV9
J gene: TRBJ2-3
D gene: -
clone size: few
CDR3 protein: CASSVDGGARGDTQYF

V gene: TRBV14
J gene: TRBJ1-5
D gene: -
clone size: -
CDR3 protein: CASSQDASQPQHF

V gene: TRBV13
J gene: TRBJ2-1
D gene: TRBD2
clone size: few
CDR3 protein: CASSTGLAVGEQFF

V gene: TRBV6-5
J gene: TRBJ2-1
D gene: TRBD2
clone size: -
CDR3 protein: CASSRGQLGLAGDLQFF

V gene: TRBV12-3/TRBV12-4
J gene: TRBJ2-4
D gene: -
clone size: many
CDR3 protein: CASSLDGGDIQYF

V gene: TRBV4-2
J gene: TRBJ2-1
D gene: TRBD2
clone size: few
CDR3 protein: CASSQVVGGVLEEQFF

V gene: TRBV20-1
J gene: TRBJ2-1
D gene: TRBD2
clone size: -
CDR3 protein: CSARDHGRAGNEQFF

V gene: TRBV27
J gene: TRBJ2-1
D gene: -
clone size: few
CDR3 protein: CASSLIPGLYYNEQFF

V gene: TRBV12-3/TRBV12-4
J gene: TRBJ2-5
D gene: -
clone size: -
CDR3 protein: CASSPTGAQYF

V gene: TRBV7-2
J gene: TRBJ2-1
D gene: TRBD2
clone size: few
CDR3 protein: CASSYPGLAGGNEQFF

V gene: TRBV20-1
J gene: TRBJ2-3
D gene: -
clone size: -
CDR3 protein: CSAPPWQYEADTQYF

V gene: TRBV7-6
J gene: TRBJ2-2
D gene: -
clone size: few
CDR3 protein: CASSLLGENTGELFF

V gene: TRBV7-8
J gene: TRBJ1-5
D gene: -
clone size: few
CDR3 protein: CASSLSSGSIVAQHF

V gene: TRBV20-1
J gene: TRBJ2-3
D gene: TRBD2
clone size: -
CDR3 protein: CSARDPSSGGAVWGTDTQYF

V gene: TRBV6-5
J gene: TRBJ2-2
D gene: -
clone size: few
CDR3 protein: CASSYMAGRTGELFF

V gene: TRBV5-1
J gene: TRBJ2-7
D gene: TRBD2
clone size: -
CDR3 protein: CASSRWAGGSYEQYF